Sequencing of this T cell receptor (beta chain) was carried out in a study of graft-versus-host responses after intestinal transplantation. There are 16 residues in the CDR3. J was trimmed by 10 bases and V by 5 bases; bases with no gene match: 17. Germline values: CDR1 LNHDA, CDR2 SQIVND (reference sequence). As concerns this clone: Its antigen is still unknown.

Here immunoSEQ multiplex PCR was the method, and the copy in TCRdb shows in-frame clones only, minus some. This table has 50,000 to 80,000 clones, 90% appearing once. This specimen consisted of unstimulated CD8+ T cells sorted from spleen or lymph node cells, obtained before transplant. The J gene is TRBJ2-1, the V gene TRBV19, with 7 bases matching TRBD2. The receptor comes from a human donor who was the organ donor for an intestinal transplant. CDR3 residues: CASSPLAGLPLGEQFF. In DNA form, the CDR3 reads TGTGCCAGTAGTCCCTTAGCGGGCCTTCCCCTCGGGGAGCAGTTCTTC.